The 17 T cell receptor beta chains below come from one sample, sequenced in a study of human T cells and chemical hapten exposure. One entry per CDR3 protein results from TCRdb running MiXCR on the RACE reads. The repertoire consists of about 96,000 distinct CDR3 sequences, with 9% to 9.5% occurring once and the leading ten covering about 2%. Time point of the sample: patch test 2, 6 weeks after DPC sensitization. The treatment: therapeutic diphenylcyclopropenone sensitization with weekly scalp DPC. The specimen comprised whole blood, sampled in connection with sensitization to the hapten diphenylcyclopropenone (DPC). The origin of the receptors is a woman in her thirties or forties with alopecia areata. Some clones in this sample may be carry-over from other donors' samples.

The chain has TRBV6-1 and TRBJ2-3; D possibly matches TRBD1 or TRBD2 (5 bases each). CDR1 is MNHNS and CDR2 is SASEGT in the germline V gene. Trimming removed 6 bases from V and 8 bases from J, with 9 bases in between. The CDR3 length is 11 residues. CDR3 protein: CASRGDATQYF. The CDR3 nucleotides read TGTGCCAGCAGGGGGGATGCTACGCAGTATTTT.

Many counts were recorded for this clonotype. This chain joins TRBV18 and TRBJ2-1; 10 positions agree with TRBD1. With V trimmed by 0 bases and J by 9 bases, 5 bases remained unmatched. CDR3 length: 15 residues. CDR1 KGHSH and CDR2 LQKENI come from the germline V gene. In nucleotides, the CDR3 is TGTGCCAGCTCACCACCTGGGACAGGGGAGACTGAGCAGTTCTTC. It translates to CASSPPGTGETEQFF.

This clonotype was counted at least ten times. This chain links TRBV12-3 or TRBV12-4 with TRBJ2-5; tentative D call: TRBD2 (5 bases). CDR3 length equals 14 residues. Trimming cost V 2 bases and J 2 bases, with 9 bases left between them. The CDR3, as DNA: TGTGCCAGCAGTTTATCCACTAGACAAGAGACCCAGTACTTC. Translated: CASSLSTRQETQYF.

The chain joins TRBV5-6 to TRBJ2-3; the D gene is possibly TRBD2 (6 bases). Germline V gene sequence: CDR1 SGHDT, CDR2 YYEEEE. V was trimmed by 7 bases and J by 0 bases, leaving 18 bases between them. The CDR3 sequence is 16 residues long. The CDR3 protein is CASALRAGASTDTQYF. The CDR3 DNA follows: TGTGCCAGCGCCCTAAGAGCGGGTGCTAGCACAGATACGCAGTATTTT.

There are many counts of this clonotype. The gene calls are TRBV6-5 and TRBJ2-1; no clear D gene. The V gene's germline CDR1 is MNHEY and CDR2 SVGAGI. The ends were cut back, 4 bases at V and 1 base at J, with 11 bases in the middle. CDR3 size: 15 residues. Here the CDR3 DNA reads TGTGCCAGCAGTTCCTCGACTGGGTCCTACAATGAGCAGTTCTTC. It encodes CASSSSTGSYNEQFF.

Comments on this clonotype: One junction end disagrees with the germline gene, perhaps due to a read error. The chain has TRBV29-1 and TRBJ1-2; 9 bases map to TRBD1. This CDR3 is built from 16 residues. Per the germline V gene, CDR1 is SQVTM and CDR2 is ANQGSEA. In DNA form, the CDR3 reads TGCAGCGTTGAAGGGTTCGGTTGGACAGGGGCGTATGACTACACCTTC. It specifies CSVEGFGWTGAYDYTF. The variable domain in full, with the rest retrieved from reference TRBV29-1 and TRBJ1-2, is SAVISQKPSRDICQRGTSLTIQCQVDSQVTMMFWYRQQPGQSLTLIATANQGSEATYESGFVIDKFPISRPNLTFSTLTVSNMSPEDSSIYLCSVEGFGWTGAYDYTFGSGTRLTVV.

This clonotype has only a few counts. The CDR3, as DNA: TGCGCCAGCAGCCAAGATTGGGGGGCGGCGGGCCAAGCTTTCTTT. As protein: CASSQDWGAAGQAFF. This chain uses TRBV4-3 with TRBJ1-1, with D possibly TRBD1 on 6 matching bases. The CDR3 has 15 residues. CDR1 and CDR2 from the germline V gene are LGHNA and YSLEER. Trimming removed 0 bases from V and 9 bases from J, with 17 bases in between.

This clonotype was detected only a few times. The gene calls are TRBV29-1 and TRBJ2-7, with 7 bases matching TRBD1. This CDR3 has 13 residues. CDR1 SQVTM and CDR2 ANQGSEA come from the germline V gene. V gave up 1 base and J gave up 2 bases; unmatched junction bases: 2. The CDR3 loop is CSVEGQGAYEQYF. The DNA of the CDR3 is TGCAGCGTTGAAGGGCAGGGGGCCTACGAGCAGTACTTC.

This sequence joins TRBV12-3 or TRBV12-4 and TRBJ1-5; 9 positions match TRBD1. CDR3 length equals 15 residues. The junction had 10 bases not matched to a gene; V was cut back by 6 bases and J by 7 bases. This chain's CDR3 is CASRSGTGSWQPQHF. The CDR3 nucleotides are TGTGCCAGCAGGTCCGGGACAGGGTCTTGGCAGCCCCAGCATTTT.

The chain links TRBV6-5 to TRBJ1-5, with D possibly matching TRBD1 (5 bases). The CDR3 loop spans 14 amino acids. V lost 8 bases and J 2 bases, leaving 13 bases between the germline ends. CDR1 and CDR2 (germline): MNHEY, SVGAGI. The CDR3 loop reads CASRGGYGNQPQHF. CDR3 nucleotide sequence: TGTGCCAGCCGGGGCGGATACGGCAATCAGCCCCAGCATTTT.

This clonotype was seen a handful of times. The chain couples TRBV12-3 or TRBV12-4 to TRBJ2-7; D is undetermined. The CDR3 has 11 residues. Trimming removed 0 bases at V and 5 bases at J, with 2 bases between. The CDR3, as DNA: TGTGCCAGCAGTTTAGCTCACGAGCAGTACTTC. This sequence encodes CASSLAHEQYF.

The chain is built from TRBV4-1 and TRBJ1-2; possible D gene TRBD1, 6 bases. The germline CDR1 and CDR2 sequences are MGHRA and YSYEKL. The V end lost 1 base, the J end lost 1 base, and 22 bases lay between the germline ends. The CDR3 sequence is 19 residues long. The DNA for the CDR3 is TGCGCCAGCAGCCAAGGGCTATTTCAGGCCCCCAGGGGTAACTATGGCTACACCTTC. Translating gives CASSQGLFQAPRGNYGYTF.

This clonotype was seen more than once but under ten times. This sequence joins TRBV3-1 and TRBJ2-3, with 12 nucleotides matching TRBD2. The CDR3 extends over 15 amino acids. Germline loops: CDR1 LGHDT, CDR2 YNNKEL (reference sequence). Trimming at V came to 1 base and at J to 8 bases, leaving 4 bases not matched to a gene. Written as DNA, the CDR3 is TGTGCCAGCAGCCAAGGACTAGCGGGGGCCGTTACGCAGTATTTT. Protein product: CASSQGLAGAVTQYF.

The V call is TRBV9, the J call TRBJ2-5; 14 bases fit TRBD2. The CDR3 has 18 residues. The germline V gene has CDR1 SGDLS and CDR2 YYNGEE. V lost 2 bases and J lost 3; bases outside the gene matches: 9. The CDR3 sequence is CASSVGTSGSPGEETQYF. CDR3 bases: TGTGCCAGCAGCGTCGGGACTAGCGGGAGTCCTGGTGAAGAGACCCAGTACTTC. Supplemented by reference TRBV9 and TRBJ2-5, the full variable domain reads DSGVTQTPKHLITATGQRVTLRCSPRSGDLSVYWYQQSLDQGLQFLIQYYNGEERAKGNILERFSAQQFPDLHSELNLSSLELGDSALYFCASSVGTSGSPGEETQYFGPGTRLLVL.

This clonotype appeared many times. This chain links TRBV12-3 or TRBV12-4 with TRBJ1-3; possible D gene TRBD1, 6 bases. The CDR3 contains 14 residues. V lost 5 bases and J lost 2, with 10 bases in between. CDR3 in DNA: TGTGCCAGCAGTCCGAACAGGGCTGGAAACACCATATATTTT. It encodes CASSPNRAGNTIYF.

At least ten counts were recorded for this clonotype. The chain recombines TRBV10-3 with TRBJ2-7; 8 positions agree with TRBD1. The CDR3 consists of 13 residues. The J segment lost 7 bases and the V segment lost 7 bases, leaving 9 bases of the junction unmatched. Germline V lookup: CDR1 ENHRY, CDR2 SYGVKD. CDR3 sequence: CAITEDREGEQYF. The CDR3, as DNA: TGTGCCATCACCGAGGACAGGGAAGGGGAGCAGTACTTC.

V gene TRBV18 combines with J gene TRBJ2-5, with D possibly TRBD2 on 5 matching bases. CDR3 length equals 12 residues. From germline, CDR1 is KGHSH and CDR2 LQKENI. V was cut by 9 bases and J by 1 base, with 9 bases left in between. CDR3 nucleotides: TGTGCCAGTAGGGAGATCCAAGAGACCCAGTACTTC. It specifies CASREIQETQYF.